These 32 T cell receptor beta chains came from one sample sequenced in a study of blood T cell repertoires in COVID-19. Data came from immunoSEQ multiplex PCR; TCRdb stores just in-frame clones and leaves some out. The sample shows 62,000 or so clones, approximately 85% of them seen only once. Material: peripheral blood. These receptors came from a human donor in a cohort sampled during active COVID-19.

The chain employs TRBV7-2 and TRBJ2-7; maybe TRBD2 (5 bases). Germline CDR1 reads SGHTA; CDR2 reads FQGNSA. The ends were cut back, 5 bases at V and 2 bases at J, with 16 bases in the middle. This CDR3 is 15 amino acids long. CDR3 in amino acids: CASSKSTIRAYEQYF. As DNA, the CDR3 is TGTGCCAGCAGCAAATCGACTATTAGGGCCTACGAGCAGTACTTC.

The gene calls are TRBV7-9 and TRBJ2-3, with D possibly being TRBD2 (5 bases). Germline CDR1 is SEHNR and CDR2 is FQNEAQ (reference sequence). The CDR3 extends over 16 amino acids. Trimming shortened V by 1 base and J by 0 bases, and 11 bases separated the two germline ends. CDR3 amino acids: CASSLGFQRSTDTQYF. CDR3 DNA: TGTGCCAGCAGCTTAGGGTTCCAGCGGAGCACAGATACGCAGTATTTT.

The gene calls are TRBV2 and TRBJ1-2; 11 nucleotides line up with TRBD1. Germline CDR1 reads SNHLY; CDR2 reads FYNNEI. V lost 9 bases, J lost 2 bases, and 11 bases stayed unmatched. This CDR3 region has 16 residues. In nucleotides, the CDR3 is TGTGCCAGGTACCAAATCCGGACAGGGGGCAACTATGGCTACACCTTC. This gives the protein CARYQIRTGGNYGYTF.

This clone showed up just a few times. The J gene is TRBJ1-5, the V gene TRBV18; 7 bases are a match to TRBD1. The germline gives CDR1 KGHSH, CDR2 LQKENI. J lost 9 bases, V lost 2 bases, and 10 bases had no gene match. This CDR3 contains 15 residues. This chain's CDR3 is CASSPRADRTSPQHF. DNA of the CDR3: TGTGCCAGCTCACCAAGGGCGGACAGGACGTCGCCCCAGCATTTT.

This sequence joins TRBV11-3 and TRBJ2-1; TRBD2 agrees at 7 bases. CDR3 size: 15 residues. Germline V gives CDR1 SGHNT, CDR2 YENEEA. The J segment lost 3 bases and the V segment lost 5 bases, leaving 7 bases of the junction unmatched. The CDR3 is CASSPGRRGYNEQFF. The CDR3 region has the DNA TGTGCCAGCAGCCCCGGGAGGCGGGGCTACAATGAGCAGTTCTTC.

The CDR3 reads CASSSGTGSRRGYF. Written as DNA, the CDR3 is TGTGCCAGCAGTTCCGGGACAGGTTCCCGGAGGGGGTACTTC. The genes are TRBV28 and TRBJ2-7, with 8 nucleotides matching TRBD1. The CDR3 loop spans 14 amino acids. Unmatched junction bases numbered 14, after V lost 4 bases and J lost 12 bases. CDR1 MDHEN and CDR2 SYDVKM come from the germline V gene.

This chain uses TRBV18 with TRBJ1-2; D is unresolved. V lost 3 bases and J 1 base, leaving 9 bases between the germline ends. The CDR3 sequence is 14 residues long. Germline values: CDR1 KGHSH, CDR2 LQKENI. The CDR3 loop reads CASSPRGNNYGYTF. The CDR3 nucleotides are TGTGCCAGCTCACCGCGCGGAAATAACTATGGCTACACCTTC.

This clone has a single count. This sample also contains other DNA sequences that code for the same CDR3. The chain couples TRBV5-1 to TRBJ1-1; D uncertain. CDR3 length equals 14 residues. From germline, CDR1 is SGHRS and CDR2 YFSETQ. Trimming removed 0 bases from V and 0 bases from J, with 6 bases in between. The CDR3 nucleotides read TGCGCCAGCAGCTTGGACAGCATGAACACTGAAGCTTTCTTT. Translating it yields CASSLDSMNTEAFF.

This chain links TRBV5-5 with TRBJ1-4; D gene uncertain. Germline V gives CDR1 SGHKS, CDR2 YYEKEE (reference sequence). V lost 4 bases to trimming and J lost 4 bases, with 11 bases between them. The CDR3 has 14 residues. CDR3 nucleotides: TGTGCCAGCAGCATACAGCAATATAATGAAAAACTGTTTTTT. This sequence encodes CASSIQQYNEKLFF. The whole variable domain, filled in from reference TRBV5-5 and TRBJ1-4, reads DAGVTQSPTHLIKTRGQQVTLRCSPISGHKSVSWYQQVLGQGPQFIFQYYEKEERGRGNFPDRFSARQFPNYSSELNVNALLLGDSALYLCASSIQQYNEKLFFGSGTQLSVL.

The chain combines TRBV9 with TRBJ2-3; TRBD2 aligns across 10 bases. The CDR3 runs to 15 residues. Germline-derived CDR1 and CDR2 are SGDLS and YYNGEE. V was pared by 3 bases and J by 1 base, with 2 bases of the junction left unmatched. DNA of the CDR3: TGTGCCAGCAGCGCTGGGACTAGCGGCACAGATACGCAGTATTTT. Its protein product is CASSAGTSGTDTQYF.

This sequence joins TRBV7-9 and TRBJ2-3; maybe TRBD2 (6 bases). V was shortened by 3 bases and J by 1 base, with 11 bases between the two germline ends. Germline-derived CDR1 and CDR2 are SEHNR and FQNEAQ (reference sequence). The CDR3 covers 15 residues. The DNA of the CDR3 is TGTGCCAGCAGCTTGGGCGGGAAGGGCACAGATACGCAGTATTTT. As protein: CASSLGGKGTDTQYF.

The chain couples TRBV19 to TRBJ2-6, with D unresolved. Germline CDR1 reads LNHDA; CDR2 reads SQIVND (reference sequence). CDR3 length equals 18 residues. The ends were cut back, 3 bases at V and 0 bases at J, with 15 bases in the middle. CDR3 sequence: CASSISPISSSGANVLTF. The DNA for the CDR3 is TGTGCCAGTAGTATTAGTCCAATCTCTAGCTCTGGGGCCAACGTCCTGACTTTC.

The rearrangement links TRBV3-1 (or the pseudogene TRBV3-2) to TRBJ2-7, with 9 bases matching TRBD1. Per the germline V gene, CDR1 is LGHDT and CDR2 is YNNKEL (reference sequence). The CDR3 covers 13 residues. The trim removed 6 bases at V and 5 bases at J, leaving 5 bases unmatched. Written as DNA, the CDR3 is TGTGCCAGCAGAAGACAGGGGGAGAACGAGCAGTACTTC. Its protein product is CASRRQGENEQYF.

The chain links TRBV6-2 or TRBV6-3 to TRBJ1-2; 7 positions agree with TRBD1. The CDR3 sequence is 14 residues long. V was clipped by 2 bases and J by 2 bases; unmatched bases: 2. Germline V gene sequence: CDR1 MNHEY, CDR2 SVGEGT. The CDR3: CASSYMGQNYGYTF. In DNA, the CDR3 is TGTGCCAGCAGTTACATGGGACAGAACTATGGCTACACCTTC.

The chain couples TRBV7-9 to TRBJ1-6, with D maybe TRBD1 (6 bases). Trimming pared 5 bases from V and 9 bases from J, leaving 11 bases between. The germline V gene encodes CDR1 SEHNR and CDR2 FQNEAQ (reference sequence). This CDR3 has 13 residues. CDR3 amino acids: CASSEGGSSPLHF. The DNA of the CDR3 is TGTGCCAGCAGCGAAGGGGGTAGTTCACCCCTCCACTTT.

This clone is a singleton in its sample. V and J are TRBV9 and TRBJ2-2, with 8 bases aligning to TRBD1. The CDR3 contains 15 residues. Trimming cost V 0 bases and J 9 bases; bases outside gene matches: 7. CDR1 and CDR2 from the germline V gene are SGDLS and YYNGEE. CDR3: CASSVAAGGVRELFF. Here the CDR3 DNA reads TGTGCCAGCAGCGTAGCGGCAGGGGGCGTCCGGGAGCTGTTTTTT.

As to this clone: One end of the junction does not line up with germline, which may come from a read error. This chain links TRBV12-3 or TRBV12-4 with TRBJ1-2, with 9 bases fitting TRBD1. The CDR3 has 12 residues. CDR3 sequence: CASSLALTGGSF. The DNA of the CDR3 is TGTGCCAGCAGTTTAGCCCTGACAGGGGGATCCTTC.

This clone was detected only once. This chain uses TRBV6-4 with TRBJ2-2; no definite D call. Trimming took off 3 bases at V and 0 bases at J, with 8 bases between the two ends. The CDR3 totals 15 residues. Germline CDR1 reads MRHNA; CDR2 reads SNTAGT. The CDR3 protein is CASSEFFSNTGELFF. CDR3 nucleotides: TGTGCCAGCAGTGAGTTTTTCTCGAACACCGGGGAGCTGTTTTTT.

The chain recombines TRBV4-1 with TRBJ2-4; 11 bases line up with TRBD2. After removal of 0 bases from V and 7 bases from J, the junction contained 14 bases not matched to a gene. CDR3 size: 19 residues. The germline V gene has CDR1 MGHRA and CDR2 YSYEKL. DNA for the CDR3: TGCGCCAGCAGCCAAGATCGGGGTAGCGGGGGGGCTCGTGGTAACATTCAGTACTTC. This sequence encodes CASSQDRGSGGARGNIQYF.

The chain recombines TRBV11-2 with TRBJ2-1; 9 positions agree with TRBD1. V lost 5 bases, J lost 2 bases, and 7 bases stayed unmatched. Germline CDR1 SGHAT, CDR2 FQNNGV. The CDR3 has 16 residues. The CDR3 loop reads CASSPPGTGTYNEQFF. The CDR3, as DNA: TGTGCCAGCAGCCCTCCCGGGACAGGGACCTACAATGAGCAGTTCTTC.

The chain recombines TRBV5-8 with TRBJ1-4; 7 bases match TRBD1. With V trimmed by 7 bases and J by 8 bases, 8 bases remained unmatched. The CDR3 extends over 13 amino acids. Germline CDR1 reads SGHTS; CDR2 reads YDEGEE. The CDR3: CASRNQGVEKLFF. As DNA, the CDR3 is TGTGCCAGCCGTAATCAGGGGGTGGAAAAACTGTTTTTT.

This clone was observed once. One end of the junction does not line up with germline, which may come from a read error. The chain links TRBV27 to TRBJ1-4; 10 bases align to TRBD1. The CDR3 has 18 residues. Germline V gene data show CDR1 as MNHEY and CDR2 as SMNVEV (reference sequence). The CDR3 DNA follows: TGTGCCAGCAGTCTATCTCGGGGACAGGGGAATACTAATGAAAAACTGTTTTTT. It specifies CASSLSRGQGNTNEKLFF. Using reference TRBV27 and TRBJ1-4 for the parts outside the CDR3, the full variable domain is EAQVTQNPRYLITVTGKKLTVTCSQNMNHEYMSWYRQDPGLGLRQIYYSMNVEVTDKGDVPEGYKVSRKEKRNFPLILESPSPNQTSLYFCASSLSRGQGNTNEKLFFGSGTQLSVL.

The CDR3 bases are TGCAGCGTCGCGAAAACTCAGGGTGAGCAGTTCTTC. Translating it yields CSVAKTQGEQFF. The chain employs TRBV29-1 and TRBJ2-1; a weak D match, TRBD1 (5 bases). This CDR3 region has 12 residues. Germline loops: CDR1 SQVTM, CDR2 ANQGSEA. Trimming shortened V by 6 bases and J by 9 bases, and 15 bases separated the two germline ends.

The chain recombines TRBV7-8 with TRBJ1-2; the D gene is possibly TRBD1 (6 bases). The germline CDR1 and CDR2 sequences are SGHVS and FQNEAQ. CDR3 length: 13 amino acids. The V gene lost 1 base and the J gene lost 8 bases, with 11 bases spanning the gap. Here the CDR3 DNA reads TGTGCCAGCAGCTTAGGCACAGGGCGCGGCTACACCTTC. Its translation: CASSLGTGRGYTF.

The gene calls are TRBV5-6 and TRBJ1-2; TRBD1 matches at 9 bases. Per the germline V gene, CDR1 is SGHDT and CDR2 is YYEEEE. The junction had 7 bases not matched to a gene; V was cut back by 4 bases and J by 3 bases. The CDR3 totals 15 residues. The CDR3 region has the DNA TGTGCCAGCAGCCCGGACAGGGGCACGTACTATGGCTACACCTTC. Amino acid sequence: CASSPDRGTYYGYTF.

The CDR3 reads CATSRAYGGAHHEQYF. The CDR3 DNA sequence: TGTGCCACCAGCAGAGCTTACGGGGGGGCCCACCACGAGCAGTACTTC. The chain combines TRBV15 with TRBJ2-7; 8 bases are shared with TRBD2. The germline V gene encodes CDR1 LNHNV and CDR2 YYDKDF (reference sequence). The CDR3 runs 16 residues. The V gene end was trimmed by 1 base and the J gene end by 5 bases; junction bases not matched to a gene: 10.

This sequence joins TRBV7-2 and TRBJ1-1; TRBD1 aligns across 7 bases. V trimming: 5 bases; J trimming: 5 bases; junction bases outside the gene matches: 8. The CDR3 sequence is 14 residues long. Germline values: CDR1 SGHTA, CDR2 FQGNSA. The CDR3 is CASSQTGVTTEAFF. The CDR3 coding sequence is TGTGCCAGCAGCCAAACAGGGGTTACGACTGAAGCTTTCTTT.

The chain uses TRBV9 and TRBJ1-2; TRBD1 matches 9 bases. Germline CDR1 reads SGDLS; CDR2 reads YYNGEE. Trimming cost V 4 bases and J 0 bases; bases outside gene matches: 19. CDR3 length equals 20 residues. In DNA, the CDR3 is TGTGCCAGCAGCCGCCCCCCGGGGACAGGGCTCTCTCCTACTAACTATGGCTACACCTTC. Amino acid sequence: CASSRPPGTGLSPTNYGYTF. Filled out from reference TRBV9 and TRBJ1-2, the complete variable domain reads DSGVTQTPKHLITATGQRVTLRCSPRSGDLSVYWYQQSLDQGLQFLIQYYNGEERAKGNILERFSAQQFPDLHSELNLSSLELGDSALYFCASSRPPGTGLSPTNYGYTFGSGTRLTVV.

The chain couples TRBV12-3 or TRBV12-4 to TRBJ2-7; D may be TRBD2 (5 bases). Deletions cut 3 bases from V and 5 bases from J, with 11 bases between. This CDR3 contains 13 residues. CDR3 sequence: CASSFERVHEQYF. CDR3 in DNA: TGTGCCAGCAGTTTTGAGAGGGTCCACGAGCAGTACTTC.

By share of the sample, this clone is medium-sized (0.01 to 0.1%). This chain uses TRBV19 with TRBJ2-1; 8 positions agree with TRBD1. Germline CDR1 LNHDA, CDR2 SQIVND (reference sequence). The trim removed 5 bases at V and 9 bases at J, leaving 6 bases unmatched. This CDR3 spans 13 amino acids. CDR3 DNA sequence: TGTGCCAGTAGTTACAGGGGGTACGGTGAGCAGTTCTTC. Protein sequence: CASSYRGYGEQFF. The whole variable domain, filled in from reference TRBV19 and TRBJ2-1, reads DGGITQSPKYLFRKEGQNVTLSCEQNLNHDAMYWYRQDPGQGLRLIYYSQIVNDFQKGDIAEGYSVSREKKESFPLTVTSAQKNPTAFYLCASSYRGYGEQFFGPGTRLTVL.

The CDR3 reads CASTQRSPFLAAYEQYF. Written as DNA, the CDR3 is TGTGCCAGCACCCAAAGGTCGCCCTTCCTAGCCGCCTACGAGCAGTACTTC. V gene TRBV7-2 combines with J gene TRBJ2-7; D possibly corresponds to TRBD2 (5 bases). The germline CDR1 and CDR2 sequences are SGHTA and FQGNSA. This CDR3 spans 17 amino acids. V was pared by 7 bases and J by 2 bases, with 24 bases between.

CDR3 coding DNA: TGCGCCAGCAGCTTGATCGCGACAGGGACGACAGATACGCAGTATTTT. Translation gives CASSLIATGTTDTQYF. This chain uses TRBV5-1 with TRBJ2-3, with 7 bases fitting TRBD1. Germline lookup yields CDR1 SGHRS and CDR2 YFSETQ. Germline trimming cut 1 base from V and 3 bases from J; bases unmatched to any gene: 8. The CDR3 contains 16 residues.